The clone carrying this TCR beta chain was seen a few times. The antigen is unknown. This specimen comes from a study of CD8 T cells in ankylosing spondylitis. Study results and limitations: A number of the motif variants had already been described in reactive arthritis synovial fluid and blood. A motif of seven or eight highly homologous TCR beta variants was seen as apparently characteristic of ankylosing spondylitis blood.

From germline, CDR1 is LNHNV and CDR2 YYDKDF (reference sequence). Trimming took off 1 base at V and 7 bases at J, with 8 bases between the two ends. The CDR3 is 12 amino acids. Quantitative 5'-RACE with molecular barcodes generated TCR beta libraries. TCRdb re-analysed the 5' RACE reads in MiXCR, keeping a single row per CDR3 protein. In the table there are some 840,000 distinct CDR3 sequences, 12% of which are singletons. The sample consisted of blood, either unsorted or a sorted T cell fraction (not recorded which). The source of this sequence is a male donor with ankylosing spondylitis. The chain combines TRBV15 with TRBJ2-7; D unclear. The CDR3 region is CATSRVGLEQYF. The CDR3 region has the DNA TGTGCCACCAGCAGAGTTGGGTTGGAGCAGTACTTC. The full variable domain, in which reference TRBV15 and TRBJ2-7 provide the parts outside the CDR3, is DAMVIQNPRYQVTQFGKPVTLSCSQTLNHNVMYWYQQKSSQAPKLLFHYYDKDFNNEADTPDNFQSRRPNTSFCFLDIRSPGLGDTAMYLCATSRVGLEQYFGPGTRLTVT.